This T cell receptor beta chain was recorded in a study of CD8 T cells in ankylosing spondylitis. Germline CDR1 and CDR2: LNHDA and SQIVND (reference sequence). This CDR3 has 15 residues. V lost 6 bases and J lost 1; bases outside the gene matches: 8. Findings of the study overall: Among TCR beta sequences, a motif of several highly homologous variants appeared characteristic of ankylosing spondylitis blood. Those disease-linked clones were CD8+; they were also relatively rare in peripheral blood.

This clonotype was seen a handful of times. Its antigen remains unknown. Researchers built TCR beta libraries using quantitative 5'-RACE with molecular barcodes. TCRdb analysed the 5' RACE reads with MiXCR anew, one entry per CDR3 protein. The table lists around 130,000 distinct CDR3 sequences, roughly 18% of them singletons. The chain couples TRBV19 to TRBJ2-7, with 8 bases lining up with TRBD1. The sample was blood, either unsorted or a sorted T cell fraction (not recorded which). The clonotype was recovered from a male donor with ankylosing spondylitis. This chain's CDR3 is CASSWRQGLSYEQYF. The DNA for the CDR3 is TGTGCCAGTAGCTGGAGACAGGGGTTATCCTACGAGCAGTACTTC.